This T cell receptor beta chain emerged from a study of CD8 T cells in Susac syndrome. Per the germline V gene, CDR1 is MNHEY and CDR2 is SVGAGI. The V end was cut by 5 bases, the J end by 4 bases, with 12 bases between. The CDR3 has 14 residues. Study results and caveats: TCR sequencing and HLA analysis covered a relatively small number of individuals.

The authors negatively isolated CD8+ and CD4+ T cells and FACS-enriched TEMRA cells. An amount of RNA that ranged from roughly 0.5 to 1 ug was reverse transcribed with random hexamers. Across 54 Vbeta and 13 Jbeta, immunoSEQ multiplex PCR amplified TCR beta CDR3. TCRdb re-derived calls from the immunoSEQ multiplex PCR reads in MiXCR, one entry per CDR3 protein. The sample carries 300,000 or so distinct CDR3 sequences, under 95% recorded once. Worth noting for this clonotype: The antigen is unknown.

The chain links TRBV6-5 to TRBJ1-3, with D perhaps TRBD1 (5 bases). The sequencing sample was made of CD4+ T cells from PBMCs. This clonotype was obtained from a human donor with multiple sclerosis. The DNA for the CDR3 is TGTGCCAGCAGTCGGGACGTTGGAGGAAACACCATATATTTT. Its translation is CASSRDVGGNTIYF.